The T cell receptor beta chain described here comes from a study of Ad26.COV2.S vaccination and SARS-CoV-2 variants. Study at large: Donor allocation was to the COV1001 Ad26.COV2.S trial arm.

Study observations and caveats: Those who received vaccine or placebo ended up with similar non-spike TCR breadth. It is possible that the TCR breadth and depth analyses underestimated the total T cell responses.

A word on this clone: Its antigen is as yet unknown.

Measured with immunoSEQ multiplex PCR; TCRdb has only the in-frame clones, and not every one. The sample consists of 410,000 or so clones, about 90% of them appearing once. The CDR3 length is 14 residues. Trimming removed 2 bases at V and 0 bases at J, with 7 bases between. Germline values: CDR1 MNHEY, CDR2 SVGEGT. Documented treatment: about 20 received Ad26.COV2.S at low or high dose, single or two shots; about 5 received placebo; per-sample allocation not given. Specimens were obtained on day 63 following the first vaccine or placebo injection. The sample here was peripheral blood, taken in a trial of Ad26.COV2.S vaccine versus placebo. This clonotype originated in a person between 18 and 65 years old who received the Ad26.COV2.S COVID-19 vaccine or a placebo. The chain joins TRBV6-2 or TRBV6-3 to TRBJ2-5; D unclear. The CDR3 coding sequence is TGTGCCAGCAGTTACGCAGGTTACCAAGAGACCCAGTACTTC. This translates into CASSYAGYQETQYF.